Below are 26 T cell receptor beta chains sequenced from a single sample in a study of cytomegalovirus exposure and HLA in healthy donors. Data came from immunoSEQ multiplex PCR; TCRdb stores just in-frame clones and leaves some out. The sample has 150,000 to 200,000 clones; 84% are singletons. The specimen was PBMCs. The receptor set was obtained from a man aged 25-45 years in good health and CMV-seropositive.

The chain combines TRBV10-2 with TRBJ2-1; D perhaps matches TRBD1 (6 bases). Trimming took off 3 bases at V and 0 bases at J, with 9 bases between the two ends. Germline V CDR1 and CDR2: WSHSY, SAAADI. This CDR3 is 15 amino acids long. The CDR3 DNA follows: TGCGCCAGCAGTGAAGACAGGAGCTCCTACAATGAGCAGTTCTTC. Translating it yields CASSEDRSSYNEQFF.

The chain combines TRBV2 with TRBJ1-2, with unresolved D. CDR3 length equals 15 residues. V was cut by 1 base and J by 8 bases, with 17 bases left in between. In germline, CDR1 is SNHLY, CDR2 FYNNEI. CDR3 nucleotides: TGTGCCAGCAGTGAAGGAGGGAGGGCCCCTTCCGGCTACACCTTC. Protein: CASSEGGRAPSGYTF.

CDR3 amino acids: CASRDRAWPQHF. In DNA, the CDR3 is TGTGCCAGCAGGGACAGAGCTTGGCCCCAGCATTTT. The chain employs TRBV28 and TRBJ1-5, with D possibly matching TRBD1 (6 bases). The germline gives CDR1 MDHEN, CDR2 SYDVKM. This CDR3 contains 12 residues. V was cut by 6 bases and J by 9 bases, with 12 bases left in between.

For the CDR3, the DNA is TGTGCCAGCAGCTTAGATCGCGCAGGGAATTCACCCCTCCACTTT. Residues: CASSLDRAGNSPLHF. The chain links TRBV11-2 to TRBJ1-6; tentative D call: TRBD1 (5 bases). The CDR3 is made up of 15 amino acids. CDR1 is SGHAT and CDR2 is FQNNGV in the germline V gene. The V and J ends lost 0 bases and 7 bases respectively, with 10 bases between them.

The chain has TRBV7-6 and TRBJ1-2; 11 nucleotides agree with TRBD1. This CDR3 has 13 amino acids. Unmatched junction bases numbered 1, after V lost 4 bases and J lost 6 bases. The V gene's germline CDR1 is SGHVS and CDR2 FNYEAQ. CDR3 loop: CASSSDRGHGYTF. CDR3 in DNA: TGTGCCAGCAGCTCGGACAGGGGGCATGGCTACACCTTC.

This chain links TRBV6-1 with TRBJ1-2; perhaps TRBD1 as D (5 bases). CDR1 and CDR2 (germline): MNHNS, SASEGT. The CDR3 has 17 residues. Between the trimmed V and J ends, which lost 0 bases and 3 bases, there was a span of 17 bases. This CDR3 is CASSEAYSGRDYYGYTF. CDR3 nucleotide sequence: TGTGCCAGCAGTGAAGCTTATTCAGGCAGGGATTACTATGGCTACACCTTC.

The chain uses TRBV11-2 and TRBJ2-7, with D maybe TRBD1 (6 bases). Germline CDR1 SGHAT, CDR2 FQNNGV. V was clipped by 0 bases and J by 0 bases, with 15 bases between them. The CDR3 runs 17 residues. The CDR3 DNA reads TGTGCCAGCAGCTTAGACCTAGGGCAGGGGCTCTCCTACGAGCAGTACTTC. This codes for CASSLDLGQGLSYEQYF.

The genes are TRBV19 and TRBJ1-2; 8 nucleotides match TRBD1. V lost 5 bases and J lost 0; bases outside the gene matches: 14. The CDR3 extends over 18 amino acids. Per the germline V gene, CDR1 is LNHDA and CDR2 is SQIVND (reference sequence). This CDR3 is CASSRKTAGQGTNYGYTF. DNA of the CDR3: TGTGCCAGTAGTCGTAAGACGGCCGGACAGGGCACTAACTATGGCTACACCTTC.

The V and J genes are TRBV5-1 and TRBJ2-2, with a weak D call TRBD2 (6 bases). V lost 0 bases and J lost 3, with 9 bases in between. The CDR3 consists of 15 residues. Germline CDR1 SGHRS, CDR2 YFSETQ. The chain's CDR3 is CASSLGRGDTGELFF. The CDR3 DNA is TGCGCCAGCAGCTTGGGGAGGGGAGACACCGGGGAGCTGTTTTTT. Full variable domain (outside the CDR3, taken from reference TRBV5-1 and TRBJ2-2): KAGVTQTPRYLIKTRGQQVTLSCSPISGHRSVSWYQQTPGQGLQFLFEYFSETQRNKGNFPGRFSGRQFSNSRSEMNVSTLELGDSALYLCASSLGRGDTGELFFGEGSRLTVL.

CDR3 amino acids: CASSAQPGQGGGYTF. CDR3 sequence (DNA): TGTGCCAGCAGCGCACAGCCGGGACAGGGAGGGGGCTACACCTTC. The chain recombines TRBV7-3 with TRBJ1-2; 9 bases map to TRBD1. V was clipped by 5 bases and J by 8 bases; unmatched bases: 12. Per the germline V gene, CDR1 is SGHTA and CDR2 is FQGTGA. CDR3 length equals 15 residues.

The CDR3 bases are TGTGCCAGCAGCTTGCCCAGCGGGGGGAAGACAGATACGCAGTATTTT. Translating gives CASSLPSGGKTDTQYF. The chain is built from TRBV5-6 and TRBJ2-3; 9 positions match TRBD2. Germline V CDR1 and CDR2: SGHDT, YYEEEE. The trim removed 1 base at V and 3 bases at J, leaving 6 bases unmatched. The CDR3 length is 16 residues.

In its sample, this clone was seen once. The genes are TRBV18 and TRBJ2-1; weak D call: TRBD1 (7 bases). Germline V gene sequence: CDR1 KGHSH, CDR2 LQKENI. V was trimmed by 2 bases and J by 3 bases, leaving 14 bases between them. The CDR3 consists of 16 residues. The DNA for the CDR3 is TGTGCCAGCTCACCAATGGAGGGGGCGGTCTACAATGAGCAGTTCTTC. It encodes CASSPMEGAVYNEQFF.

The V gene is TRBV4-1, the J gene TRBJ2-5; 14 nucleotides match TRBD2. This CDR3 is 18 amino acids long. J lost 1 base, V lost 0 bases, and 4 bases had no gene match. Germline V gene data show CDR1 as MGHRA and CDR2 as YSYEKL. The CDR3 loop reads CASSQDLGTSGSQETQYF. The CDR3 DNA follows: TGCGCCAGCAGCCAAGATTTAGGGACTAGCGGGAGCCAAGAGACCCAGTACTTC.

The genes are TRBV9 and TRBJ2-1; 14 nucleotides line up with TRBD2. The CDR3 extends over 17 amino acids. V dropped 3 bases and J dropped 9; count of bases not matched to a gene: 11. Germline V gene data show CDR1 as SGDLS and CDR2 as YYNGEE. CDR3 coding DNA: TGTGCCAGCAGCGCCGGCGGGACTAGCGGGAGTTGGAGTGAGCAGTTCTTC. Its protein is CASSAGGTSGSWSEQFF.

This chain connects TRBV6-7 to TRBJ1-1; D not resolved. TRBV6-7 has ORF status, its function being uncertain. The CDR3 is 15 amino acids. Trimming pared 2 bases from V and 1 base from J, leaving 11 bases between. The CDR3 sequence: CASSYGGSWNTEAFF. The DNA of the CDR3 is TGTGCCAGCAGTTACGGCGGCAGCTGGAACACTGAAGCTTTCTTT.

V and J are TRBV7-9 and TRBJ1-2; TRBD1 aligns across 9 bases. The J segment lost 4 bases and the V segment lost 0 bases, leaving 9 bases of the junction unmatched. There are 17 residues in the CDR3. The V gene's germline CDR1 is SEHNR and CDR2 FQNEAQ (reference sequence). The CDR3 protein is CASSLAELQGALYGYTF. In DNA form, the CDR3 reads TGTGCCAGCAGCTTAGCGGAGTTACAGGGGGCCCTCTATGGCTACACCTTC.

The rearrangement links TRBV18 to TRBJ1-1; maybe TRBD1 (6 bases). The CDR3 totals 15 residues. CDR1 is KGHSH, CDR2 LQKENI, per germline. Trimming pared 4 bases from V and 1 base from J, leaving 13 bases between. The CDR3 sequence: CASSQPQGSNTEAFF. The DNA for the CDR3 is TGTGCCAGCTCACAACCACAGGGATCGAACACTGAAGCTTTCTTT.

The gene calls are TRBV28 and TRBJ2-7, with D perhaps matching TRBD1 (5 bases). CDR3 length equals 15 residues. Trimming took 6 bases from V and 3 from J, leaving 18 bases between them. Germline values: CDR1 MDHEN, CDR2 SYDVKM. For the CDR3, the DNA is TGTGCCAGCAGCCTTGGGGCCCCAACCCTCTACGAGCAGTACTTC. It is translated as CASSLGAPTLYEQYF.

This chain joins TRBV7-2 and TRBJ2-5; D might be TRBD1 (6 bases). CDR1 is SGHTA and CDR2 is FQGNSA in the germline V gene. V was shortened by 5 bases and J by 2 bases, with 12 bases between the two germline ends. The CDR3 is 14 residues long. CDR3 protein: CASSVGQIQETQYF. CDR3 DNA: TGTGCCAGCAGCGTCGGACAGATACAAGAGACCCAGTACTTC.

The chain combines TRBV27 with TRBJ1-6, with D unclear. The ends were cut back, 7 bases at V and 0 bases at J, with 13 bases in the middle. In germline, CDR1 is MNHEY, CDR2 SMNVEV (reference sequence). This CDR3 has 16 residues. The CDR3 spells CASTFGHSSYNSPLHF. The CDR3 DNA sequence: TGTGCCAGCACCTTTGGCCACAGCTCCTATAATTCACCCCTCCACTTT.

V and J are TRBV7-6 and TRBJ2-7; 7 nucleotides match TRBD2. Germline values: CDR1 SGHVS, CDR2 FNYEAQ. V shed 1 base and J 2 bases; nucleotides not matched to a gene: 5. This CDR3 is 15 amino acids long. CDR3 loop: CASSLGRGTTYEQYF. The CDR3 DNA follows: TGTGCCAGCAGCTTAGGGCGCGGGACTACCTACGAGCAGTACTTC.

The chain has TRBV14 and TRBJ2-1; 10 bases agree with TRBD2. V dropped 4 bases and J dropped 4; count of bases not matched to a gene: 10. Looked up from germline, CDR1 is SGHDN and CDR2 is FVKESK. The CDR3 length is 17 residues. The DNA for the CDR3 is TGTGCCAGCAGCCGGTACACAGGACTAGCGGTGTACAATGAGCAGTTCTTC. Translation: CASSRYTGLAVYNEQFF.

The chain carries TRBV7-8 and TRBJ1-2, with D perhaps TRBD1 (5 bases). CDR3 length: 14 residues. Germline V gives CDR1 SGHVS, CDR2 FQNEAQ. The germline V and J ends were trimmed by 5 bases and 6 bases, with 16 bases remaining between them. The CDR3 region has the DNA TGTGCCAGCAGCATGGGCCGGGGGTCTAATGGCTACACCTTC. Amino acid sequence: CASSMGRGSNGYTF.

There are a few counts of this clone. V gene TRBV28 combines with J gene TRBJ1-5, with D possibly being TRBD1 (6 bases). With 3 bases removed from V and 3 bases from J, the gap between germline ends came to 15 bases. Germline CDR1 reads MDHEN; CDR2 reads SYDVKM. This CDR3 comprises 16 residues. The CDR3 DNA is TGTGCCAGCAGTTTGGGGGGGCCCATGTCCAATCAGCCCCAGCATTTT. Residues: CASSLGGPMSNQPQHF.

The chain has TRBV7-2 and TRBJ2-7; TRBD2 agrees at 11 bases. The junction had 7 bases not matched to a gene; V was cut back by 8 bases and J by 1 base. Germline V gives CDR1 SGHTA, CDR2 FQGNSA. CDR3 size: 15 residues. The CDR3 spells CASVSGGAGSYEQYF. DNA of the CDR3: TGTGCCAGCGTTAGCGGGGGGGCCGGGTCCTACGAGCAGTACTTC.

J is TRBJ2-3 and V is TRBV28; 11 bases align to TRBD1. J gave up 5 bases and V 7 bases, and 8 bases lay outside the gene matches. Germline-derived CDR1 and CDR2 are MDHEN and SYDVKM. The CDR3 runs 15 residues. The chain's CDR3 is CASIPGGQGEDTQYF. As DNA, the CDR3 is TGTGCCAGCATCCCCGGGGGACAGGGGGAAGATACGCAGTATTTT.